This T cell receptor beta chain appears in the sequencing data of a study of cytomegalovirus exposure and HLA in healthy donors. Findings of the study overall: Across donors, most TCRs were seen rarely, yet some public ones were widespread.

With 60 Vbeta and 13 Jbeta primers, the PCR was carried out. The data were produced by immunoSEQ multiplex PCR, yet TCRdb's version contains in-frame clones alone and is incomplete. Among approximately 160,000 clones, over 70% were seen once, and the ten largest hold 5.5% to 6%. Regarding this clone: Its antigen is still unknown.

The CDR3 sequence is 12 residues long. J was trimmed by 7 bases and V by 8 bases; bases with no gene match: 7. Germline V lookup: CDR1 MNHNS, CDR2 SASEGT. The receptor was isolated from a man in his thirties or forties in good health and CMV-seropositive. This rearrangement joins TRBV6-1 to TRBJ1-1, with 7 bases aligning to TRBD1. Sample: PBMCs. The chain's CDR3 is CASGGQRLEAFF. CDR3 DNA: TGTGCCAGCGGGGGACAGCGACTTGAAGCTTTCTTT.